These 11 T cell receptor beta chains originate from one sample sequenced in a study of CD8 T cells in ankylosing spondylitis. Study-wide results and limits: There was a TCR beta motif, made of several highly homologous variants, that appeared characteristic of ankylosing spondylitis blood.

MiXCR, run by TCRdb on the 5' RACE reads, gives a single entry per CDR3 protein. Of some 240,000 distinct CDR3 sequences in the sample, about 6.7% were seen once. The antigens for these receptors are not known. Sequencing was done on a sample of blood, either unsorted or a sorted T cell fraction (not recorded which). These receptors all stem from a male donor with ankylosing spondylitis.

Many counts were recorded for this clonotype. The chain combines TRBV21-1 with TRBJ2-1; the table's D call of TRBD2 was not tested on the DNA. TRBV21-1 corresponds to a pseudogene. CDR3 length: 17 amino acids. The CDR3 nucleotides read TGTGCCAGCAGCAAACGACTAGCGGATCACTCCTACAATGAGCAGTTCTTC. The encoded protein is CASSKRLADHSYNEQFF.

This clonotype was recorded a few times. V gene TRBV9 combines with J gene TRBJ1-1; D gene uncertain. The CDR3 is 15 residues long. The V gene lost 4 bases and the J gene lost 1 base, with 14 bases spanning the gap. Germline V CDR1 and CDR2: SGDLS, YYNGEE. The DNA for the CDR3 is TGTGCCAGCAGCTCCCGGGGAGGAGGGAACACTGAAGCTTTCTTT. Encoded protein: CASSSRGGGNTEAFF.

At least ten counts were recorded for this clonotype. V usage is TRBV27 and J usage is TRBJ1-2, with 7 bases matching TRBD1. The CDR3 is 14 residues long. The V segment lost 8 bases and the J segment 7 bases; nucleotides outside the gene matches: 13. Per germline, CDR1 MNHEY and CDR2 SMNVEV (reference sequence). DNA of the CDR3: TGTGCCAGCGCCTACCTAGAGGGGGCGGTTGGCTACACCTTC. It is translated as CASAYLEGAVGYTF.

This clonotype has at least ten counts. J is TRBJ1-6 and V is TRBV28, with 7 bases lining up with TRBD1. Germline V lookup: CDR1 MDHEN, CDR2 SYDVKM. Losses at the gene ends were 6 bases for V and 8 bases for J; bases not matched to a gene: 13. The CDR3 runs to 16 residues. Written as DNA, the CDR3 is TGTGCCAGCAGACCCCGGACAGGTTTTCTGGATTCACCCCTCCACTTT. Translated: CASRPRTGFLDSPLHF.

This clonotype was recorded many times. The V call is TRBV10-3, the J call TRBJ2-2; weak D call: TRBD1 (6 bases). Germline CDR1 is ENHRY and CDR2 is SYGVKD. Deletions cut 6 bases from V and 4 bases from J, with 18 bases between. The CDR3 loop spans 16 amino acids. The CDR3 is CAISGKGQGGTGELFF. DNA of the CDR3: TGTGCCATCAGCGGAAAAGGACAAGGGGGCACCGGGGAGCTGTTTTTT.

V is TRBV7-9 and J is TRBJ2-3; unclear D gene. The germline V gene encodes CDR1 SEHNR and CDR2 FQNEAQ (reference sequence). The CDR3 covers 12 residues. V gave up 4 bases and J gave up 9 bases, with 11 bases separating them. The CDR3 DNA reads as TGTGCCAGCAGCTGGAAGCAGAGGACGCAGTATTTT. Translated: CASSWKQRTQYF.

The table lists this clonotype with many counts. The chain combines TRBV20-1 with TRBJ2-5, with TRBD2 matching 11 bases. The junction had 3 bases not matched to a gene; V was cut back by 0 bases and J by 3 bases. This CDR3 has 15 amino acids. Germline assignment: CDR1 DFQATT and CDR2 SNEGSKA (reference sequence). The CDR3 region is CSARDRGLAEETQYF. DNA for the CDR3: TGCAGTGCTAGAGATAGGGGACTAGCGGAAGAGACCCAGTACTTC.

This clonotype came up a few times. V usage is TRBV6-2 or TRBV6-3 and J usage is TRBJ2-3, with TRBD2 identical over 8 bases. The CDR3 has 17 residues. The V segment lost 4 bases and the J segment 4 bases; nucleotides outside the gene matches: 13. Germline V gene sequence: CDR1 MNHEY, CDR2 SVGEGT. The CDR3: CASSSPQRAGAADTQYF. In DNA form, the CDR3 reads TGTGCCAGCAGTTCCCCTCAGAGAGCGGGAGCCGCAGATACGCAGTATTTT.

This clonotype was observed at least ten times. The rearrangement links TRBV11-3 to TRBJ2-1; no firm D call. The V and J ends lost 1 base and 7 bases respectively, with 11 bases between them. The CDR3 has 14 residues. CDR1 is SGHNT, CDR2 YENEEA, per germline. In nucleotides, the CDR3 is TGTGCCAGCAGCTTAGTCGCAGGTGCGAATGAGCAGTTCTTC. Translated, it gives CASSLVAGANEQFF.

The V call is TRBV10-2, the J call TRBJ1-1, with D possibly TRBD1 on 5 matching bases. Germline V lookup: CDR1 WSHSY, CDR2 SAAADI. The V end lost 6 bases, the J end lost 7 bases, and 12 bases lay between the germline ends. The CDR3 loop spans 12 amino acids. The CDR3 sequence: CASRGGAFEAFF. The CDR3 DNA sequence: TGCGCCAGCAGGGGGGGAGCGTTTGAAGCTTTCTTT.

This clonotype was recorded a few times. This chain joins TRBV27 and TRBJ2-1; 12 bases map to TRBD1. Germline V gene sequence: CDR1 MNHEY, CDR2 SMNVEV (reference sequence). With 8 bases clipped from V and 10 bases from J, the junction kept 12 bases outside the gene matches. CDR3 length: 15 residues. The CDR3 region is CASGDRGRLVTEQFF. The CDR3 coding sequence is TGTGCCAGCGGGGACAGGGGGCGCCTGGTCACAGAGCAGTTCTTC.